What follows are 12 T cell receptor beta chains derived from one specimen sequenced in a study of CD8 T cells in ankylosing spondylitis. Each CDR3 protein gets one entry after TCRdb re-called the 5' RACE reads with MiXCR. The repertoire holds about 150,000 distinct CDR3 sequences, with approximately 10% as singletons. Sequences were obtained from blood, either unsorted or a sorted T cell fraction (not recorded which). The origin of the receptors is a female donor with ankylosing spondylitis or in good health (not recorded which).

The chain joins TRBV28 to TRBJ2-1; D perhaps matches TRBD1 (7 bases). The germline V gene encodes CDR1 MDHEN and CDR2 SYDVKM. V gave up 8 bases and J gave up 6 bases, with 14 bases separating them. The CDR3 has 13 residues. CDR3: CASGAGGGNEQFF. CDR3 nucleotides: TGTGCCAGCGGGGCAGGGGGAGGCAATGAGCAGTTCTTC. Complete variable domain (other parts from reference TRBV28 and TRBJ2-1): DVKVTQSSRYLVKRTGEKVFLECVQDMDHENMFWYRQDPGLGLRLIYFSYDVKMKEKGDIPEGYSVSREKKERFSLILESASTNQTSMYLCASGAGGGNEQFFGPGTRLTVL.

This clonotype has ten or more counts. V gene TRBV4-1 combines with J gene TRBJ2-2, with D tentatively TRBD1 (8 bases). Trimming shortened V by 4 bases and J by 3 bases, and 12 bases separated the two germline ends. The CDR3 is made up of 15 amino acids. CDR1 and CDR2 from the germline V gene are MGHRA and YSYEKL. The CDR3 DNA follows: TGCGCCAGCAGCCCTACAGGGGGGGACACCGGGGAGCTGTTTTTT. Translated, it gives CASSPTGGDTGELFF.

The rearrangement joins TRBV6-2 or TRBV6-3 to TRBJ2-7; D gene ambiguous. Trimming removed 2 bases at V and 1 base at J, with 15 bases between. Germline loops: CDR1 MNHEY, CDR2 SVGEGT. The CDR3 length is 16 residues. The chain's CDR3 is CASSYVLAVLSYEQYF. Written as DNA, the CDR3 is TGTGCCAGCAGTTACGTTTTGGCAGTACTTTCCTACGAGCAGTACTTC.

This clonotype showed up many times. The J gene is TRBJ1-1, the V gene TRBV24-1; tentatively, D is TRBD1 (5 bases). Trimming took off 4 bases at V and 4 bases at J, with 12 bases between the two ends. The CDR3 runs to 14 residues. Germline CDR1 reads KGHDR; CDR2 reads SFDVKD. In nucleotides, the CDR3 is TGTGCCACCAGTGACCCAGGACAAAGCACTGAAGCTTTCTTT. This encodes CATSDPGQSTEAFF.

The rearrangement uses TRBV6-1 and TRBJ2-7; tentative D call: TRBD1 (6 bases). The CDR3 consists of 11 residues. The germline V gene has CDR1 MNHNS and CDR2 SASEGT. The V and J ends lost 6 bases and 7 bases respectively, with 10 bases between them. DNA for the CDR3: TGTGCCAGCAGAAACAGGGATGAGCAGTACTTC. Its translation: CASRNRDEQYF.

The DNA of the CDR3 is TGTGCCAGCAGTTTGCCGGGGGTTCCCAGCTCCTACAATGAGCAGTTCTTC. Translated, it gives CASSLPGVPSSYNEQFF. This chain links TRBV28 with TRBJ2-1, with a tentative D call TRBD2 (6 bases). The V end lost 3 bases, the J end lost 0 bases, and 15 bases lay between the germline ends. The CDR3 consists of 17 residues. Per the germline V gene, CDR1 is MDHEN and CDR2 is SYDVKM.

This clonotype occurred many times. J is TRBJ2-3 and V is TRBV5-5; unclear D gene. CDR3 length equals 13 residues. V dropped 4 bases and J dropped 3 bases, with 9 bases sitting between them. Germline assignment: CDR1 SGHKS and CDR2 YYEKEE (reference sequence). In nucleotides, the CDR3 is TGTGCCAGCAGCCTACTCGAGACAGATACGCAGTATTTT. Translating it yields CASSLLETDTQYF.

At least ten counts were recorded for this clonotype. The CDR3 sequence: CASSWGGRGNTGELFF. The CDR3 bases are TGTGCCAGCAGCTGGGGGGGCAGGGGGAACACCGGGGAGCTGTTTTTT. The rearrangement joins TRBV5-4 to TRBJ2-2; a weak D match, TRBD2 (7 bases). V gave up 3 bases and J gave up 1 base, with 13 bases separating them. CDR1 and CDR2 (germline): SGHNT, YYREEE (reference sequence). The CDR3 runs to 16 residues.

The V call is TRBV18, the J call TRBJ2-7, with D unresolved. CDR1 and CDR2 (germline): KGHSH, LQKENI. V was shortened by 5 bases and J by 6 bases, with 17 bases between the two germline ends. There are 14 residues in the CDR3. In DNA form, the CDR3 reads TGTGCCAGCTCAAAGCGACGTGGGGAAGTCGAGCAGTACTTC. Translation gives CASSKRRGEVEQYF.

Notes on this clonotype: A read error may explain this, as a much larger clone is one base away. The chain has TRBV7-8 and TRBJ2-2, with 8 bases identical to TRBD2. Germline V gene data show CDR1 as SGHVS and CDR2 as FQNEAQ. V was clipped by 7 bases and J by 7 bases; unmatched bases: 14. This CDR3 spans 16 amino acids. The CDR3 bases are TGTGCCAGCACCCCACGTAGGACTAGCAGTTTCGGGGAGCTGTTTTTT. Protein sequence: CASTPRRTSSFGELFF.

This clonotype was detected many times. The chain is built from TRBV7-2 and TRBJ1-1; TRBD1 matches at 8 bases. CDR3 length: 12 amino acids. V was pared by 5 bases and J by 8 bases, with 4 bases of the junction left unmatched. CDR1 and CDR2 (germline): SGHTA, FQGNSA. CDR3 amino acids: CASSPRTGEAFF. The DNA for the CDR3 is TGTGCCAGCAGCCCAAGGACAGGGGAAGCTTTCTTT.

This chain joins TRBV28 and TRBJ1-1; a possible D gene is TRBD1 (5 bases). The CDR3 loop spans 14 amino acids. The V end lost 6 bases, the J end lost 3 bases, and 14 bases lay between the germline ends. Germline V gene sequence: CDR1 MDHEN, CDR2 SYDVKM. The CDR3, as DNA: TGTGCCAGCAGGGACACCTTATGGGACACTGAAGCTTTCTTT. Translated: CASRDTLWDTEAFF.